This T cell receptor beta chain was retrieved from a study of post-analysis software for immune sequencing data. Study as a whole: The disease courses spanned relapsing-remitting, secondary progressive and progressive-relapsing forms of multiple sclerosis. Study-wide results and limits: Pronounced co-clustering by F measure was evident among identically batched samples. TRBV5-6, TRBV5-1 and TRBV20-1 belonged to a set of about five TRBV segments that were more frequent in patients than controls.

Of note for this clonotype: The target antigen is unknown.

Presence of unique molecular identifiers characterized the TCR beta cDNA libraries. A population of 1 to 10 million T cells gave rise to roughly 0.5 million cDNA molecules. Using its own MiXCR run on the PCR reads, TCRdb lists one record per CDR3 protein. Of 400,000 to 500,000 distinct CDR3 sequences in the sample, approximately 37% were seen once. CDR1 is MNHNS and CDR2 is SASEGT in the germline V gene. The CDR3 loop spans 11 amino acids. V lost 8 bases and J lost 5, with 9 bases in between. The chain uses TRBV6-1 and TRBJ1-1; possible D gene TRBD1, 5 bases. Sequencing was carried out using blood. The receptor comes from a girl aged 2-10 years with multiple sclerosis. CDR3 DNA: TGTGCCAGCCAGGGTTGGACTGAAGCTTTCTTT. Amino acid sequence: CASQGWTEAFF.